The 21 T cell receptor beta chains below come from one sample, sequenced in a study of shared clonotypes between healthy human individuals. Sequencing used immunoSEQ multiplex PCR; TCRdb keeps in-frame clones, though not all of them. The repertoire includes 2 million to 3 million clones, approximately 94% of them detected once, and roughly 0.39% sits in the top ten. Sequenced input: naive CD4+ T cells from PBMCs. The subset is: CD45RA+ positively selected. The receptors shown here come from a man younger than 35 in good health. Some clones in this sample may be carry-over from other donors' samples.

CDR3 in amino acids: CASSSFLAGQLNEQFF. In DNA, the CDR3 is TGTGCCAGCAGCTCTTTTCTAGCGGGACAACTCAATGAGCAGTTCTTC. The chain employs TRBV5-4 and TRBJ2-1, with 9 bases aligning to TRBD2. CDR3 length: 16 residues. From germline, CDR1 is SGHNT and CDR2 YYREEE (reference sequence). Trimming took 3 bases from V and 6 from J; bases not matched to a gene: 10.

J is TRBJ2-1 and V is TRBV19; perhaps D is TRBD1 or TRBD2 (5 bases each). Trimming removed 3 bases at V and 3 bases at J, with 12 bases between. The CDR3 contains 15 residues. Germline V gives CDR1 LNHDA, CDR2 SQIVND (reference sequence). CDR3 sequence (DNA): TGTGCCAGTAGTATGGGACCAGGGAACTACAATGAGCAGTTCTTC. Its translation is CASSMGPGNYNEQFF.

This chain joins TRBV6-4 and TRBJ2-1, with 10 positions matching TRBD2. Per the germline V gene, CDR1 is MRHNA and CDR2 is SNTAGT. The CDR3 totals 17 residues. J gave up 6 bases and V 0 bases, and 8 bases lay outside the gene matches. The CDR3 DNA is TGTGCCAGCAGTGACTCACGACCTAGCGGGAGACCCAATGAGCAGTTCTTC. Translation: CASSDSRPSGRPNEQFF.

The chain joins TRBV30 to TRBJ1-4; D unresolved. V lost 0 bases and J 7 bases, leaving 12 bases between the germline ends. CDR3 size: 14 residues. CDR1 and CDR2 (germline): GTSNPN, SVGIG (reference sequence). The CDR3 loop reads CAWSVRASLEKLFF. CDR3 coding DNA: TGTGCCTGGAGTGTAAGGGCTAGCCTTGAAAAACTGTTTTTT.

The rearrangement uses TRBV28 and TRBJ1-1, with TRBD1 as a possible D gene (5 bases). CDR1 and CDR2 from the germline V gene are MDHEN and SYDVKM. The V end was cut by 6 bases, the J end by 4 bases, with 12 bases between. The CDR3 runs 13 residues. The DNA for the CDR3 is TGTGCCAGCAGGCCAGGGTGGGGCACTGAAGCTTTCTTT. It yields the protein CASRPGWGTEAFF.

The V and J genes are TRBV19 and TRBJ2-1; 9 bases are shared with TRBD2. V lost 10 bases to trimming and J lost 10 bases; unmatched junction nucleotides: 5. Germline loops: CDR1 LNHDA, CDR2 SQIVND (reference sequence). The CDR3 consists of 11 residues. The CDR3 DNA is TGTGCCACTTCAAGCGGGAGGGAGCAGTTCTTC. The encoded protein is CATSSGREQFF.

The chain carries TRBV28 and TRBJ1-5, with 7 bases that match TRBD1. CDR1 and CDR2 from the germline V gene are MDHEN and SYDVKM. V shed 4 bases and J 0 bases; nucleotides not matched to a gene: 6. The CDR3 runs to 16 residues. Written as DNA, the CDR3 is TGTGCCAGCAGTTCGACAGGGAGTTTTAGCAATCAGCCCCAGCATTTT. This encodes CASSSTGSFSNQPQHF.

The V and J genes are TRBV5-1 and TRBJ2-7; 8 positions agree with TRBD1. This CDR3 comprises 14 residues. The germline gives CDR1 SGHRS, CDR2 YFSETQ. Trimming removed 0 bases from V and 5 bases from J; junction bases left unmatched: 4. The CDR3 DNA sequence: TGCGCCAGCAGCTTGGCAGGGGGCGGACACGAGCAGTACTTC. Protein: CASSLAGGGHEQYF.

This chain joins TRBV7-2 and TRBJ2-5, with a possible D match to TRBD1 (6 bases). V was pared by 8 bases and J by 0 bases, with 10 bases between. Germline CDR1 SGHTA, CDR2 FQGNSA. The CDR3 contains 13 residues. CDR3 nucleotide sequence: TGTGCCAGCGGACAGTCCTACCAAGAGACCCAGTACTTC. As protein: CASGQSYQETQYF.

The rearrangement links TRBV15 to TRBJ2-5, with D hard to call. Germline CDR1 is LNHNV and CDR2 is YYDKDF (reference sequence). Trimming cost V 5 bases and J 5 bases, with 12 bases left between them. The CDR3 runs 13 residues. The chain's CDR3 is CATSLGPRETQYF. Written as DNA, the CDR3 is TGTGCCACCAGCTTAGGACCCCGGGAGACCCAGTACTTC.

Comment on this clone: In the same sample, other DNA sequences code for this CDR3. V gene TRBV28 combines with J gene TRBJ1-2; D is possibly TRBD1 (5 bases). Trimming took off 5 bases at V and 4 bases at J, with 8 bases between the two ends. The germline V gene encodes CDR1 MDHEN and CDR2 SYDVKM. The CDR3 sequence is 12 residues long. CDR3 amino acids: CASSPGGYGYTF. The DNA of the CDR3 is TGTGCCAGCAGTCCCGGGGGCTATGGCTACACCTTC.

The chain joins TRBV27 to TRBJ1-1, with TRBD1 as a possible D gene (6 bases). V shed 1 base and J shed 4 bases, with 16 bases lying between them. This CDR3 spans 16 amino acids. CDR1 and CDR2 from the germline V gene are MNHEY and SMNVEV (reference sequence). CDR3: CASSLFVRGVGTEAFF. CDR3 nucleotides: TGTGCCAGCAGTTTATTCGTCAGGGGAGTTGGCACTGAAGCTTTCTTT.

The chain has TRBV19 and TRBJ2-1, with 8 bases that match TRBD2. The trim removed 5 bases at V and 0 bases at J, leaving 12 bases unmatched. Germline V CDR1 and CDR2: LNHDA, SQIVND (reference sequence). The CDR3 sequence is 18 residues long. CDR3 bases: TGTGCCAGTAGTGGCCGCCTAGCGGGTGGGGGCTCCTACAATGAGCAGTTCTTC. Its translation is CASSGRLAGGGSYNEQFF.

This chain connects TRBV6-6 to TRBJ2-1; TRBD2 agrees at 7 bases. Germline V lookup: CDR1 MNHNY, CDR2 SVGAGI (reference sequence). The CDR3 runs 15 residues. Trimming removed 2 bases from V and 5 bases from J; junction bases left unmatched: 6. In DNA form, the CDR3 reads TGTGCCAGCAGTTACCCGGGGAGGGGACACAATGAGCAGTTCTTC. Encoded protein: CASSYPGRGHNEQFF.

The genes are TRBV4-2 and TRBJ2-2; D is undetermined. Trimming removed 0 bases from V and 1 base from J, with 9 bases in between. Germline lookup yields CDR1 LGHNA and CDR2 YNFKEQ. The CDR3 loop spans 16 amino acids. The CDR3 here is CASSQDRTGNTGELFF. CDR3 nucleotide sequence: TGTGCCAGCAGCCAAGATCGAACTGGGAACACCGGGGAGCTGTTTTTT.

V and J are TRBV5-6 and TRBJ2-3, with D possibly matching TRBD1 (5 bases). From germline, CDR1 is SGHDT and CDR2 YYEEEE. The length of the CDR3 is 14 residues. The ends were cut back, 6 bases at V and 0 bases at J, with 11 bases in the middle. DNA of the CDR3: TGTGCCAGCACCGAAAGGGGTAGCACAGATACGCAGTATTTT. This translates into CASTERGSTDTQYF.

CDR3 residues: CASSLAAGGGEKLFF. The CDR3 DNA reads as TGTGCCAGCAGCTTGGCGGCAGGGGGTGGAGAAAAACTGTTTTTT. This chain uses TRBV5-5 with TRBJ1-4, with TRBD1 matching over 7 bases. Germline V gene sequence: CDR1 SGHKS, CDR2 YYEKEE (reference sequence). Unmatched junction bases numbered 7, after V lost 0 bases and J lost 8 bases. This CDR3 is 15 amino acids long.

The chain is built from TRBV15 and TRBJ2-5; 9 positions agree with TRBD1. This CDR3 comprises 16 residues. J gave up 1 base and V 2 bases, and 5 bases lay outside the gene matches. Germline V gene data show CDR1 as LNHNV and CDR2 as YYDKDF (reference sequence). In DNA form, the CDR3 reads TGTGCCACCAGCAGAAGCCGACAGGGGGTCCAAGAGACCCAGTACTTC. Protein: CATSRSRQGVQETQYF.

The chain joins TRBV6-5 to TRBJ1-1, with 7 nucleotides matching TRBD1. The V and J ends lost 8 bases and 6 bases, in that order; junction bases with no gene match: 12. The CDR3 has 14 residues. Germline values: CDR1 MNHEY, CDR2 SVGAGI. CDR3 DNA sequence: TGTGCCAGCGGCCGACAGGGAGTTTTCGCTGAAGCTTTCTTT. It encodes CASGRQGVFAEAFF.

The V and J genes are TRBV6-5 and TRBJ2-1; D remains ambiguous. V gave up 6 bases and J gave up 5 bases, with 8 bases separating them. There are 12 residues in the CDR3. Germline V CDR1 and CDR2: MNHEY, SVGAGI. The CDR3 DNA is TGTGCCAGCAGCGATATAGACAATGAGCAGTTCTTC. Its protein is CASSDIDNEQFF.

The chain employs TRBV5-1 and TRBJ2-7; 10 bases match TRBD1. Germline lookup yields CDR1 SGHRS and CDR2 YFSETQ. With 4 bases clipped from V and 4 bases from J, the junction kept 5 bases outside the gene matches. The CDR3 runs 14 residues. The CDR3 sequence: CASSRTGGAYEQYF. The CDR3, as DNA: TGCGCCAGCAGCCGGACAGGGGGTGCTTACGAGCAGTACTTC.